This T cell receptor (beta chain) originates from a study of cytomegalovirus exposure and HLA in healthy donors. V was cut by 2 bases and J by 4 bases, with 5 bases left in between. The CDR3 runs 12 residues. Looked up from germline, CDR1 is SNHLY and CDR2 is FYNNEI. Researchers ran the PCR with 60 Vbeta and 13 Jbeta primers. TCRdb's copy holds only in-frame clones and misses some; the assay was immunoSEQ multiplex PCR. Its table lists roughly 78,000 clones. Study results and limitations: Presence/absence analyses took donor sequencing depth as roughly uniform.

In regard to this clone: What it recognizes is unknown.

This sequence was found in a boy aged 10-17 years in good health and CMV-seronegative. J is TRBJ1-2 and V is TRBV2; no reliable D call. Sample: PBMCs. The CDR3 sequence: CASSEQVYGYTF. CDR3 bases: TGTGCCAGCAGTGAACAGGTCTATGGCTACACCTTC.